The 31 T cell receptor beta chains below all came from one sample that was sequenced in a study of blood T cells in healthy people across ages. It was with a sample-barcoded 5' primer and a J-beta primer mix that a second PCR of roughly 7 to 12 cycles was run. From the 5' RACE reads, TCRdb called clonotypes with MiXCR, one entry per CDR3 protein. The table lists around 1,000,000 distinct CDR3 sequences, 20% to 25% of them singletons. These data were likewise used in another study, on T cells of mothers and their children.

The sequenced material came from blood. The receptor source for this set is a girl aged 2-10 years in good health.

This sequence joins TRBV5-1 and TRBJ2-5; D tentatively fits TRBD1 or TRBD2 (6 bases each). V gave up 2 bases and J gave up 11 bases, with 19 bases separating them. There are 14 residues in the CDR3. Germline-derived CDR1 and CDR2 are SGHRS and YFSETQ. CDR3 loop: CASSFTGRGPQQYF. CDR3 in DNA: TGCGCCAGCAGCTTCACGGGACGGGGGCCACAGCAGTACTTC.

Points on this clonotype: At one boundary the junction diverges from the germline segment, which might be a read error. In DNA form, the CDR3 reads TGTGCCACCAGTGAGCGGACTGGTCTCGGCACCGGGGAGCTGTTCTTT. Protein product: CATSERTGLGTGELFF. V and J are TRBV24-1 and TRBJ2-2; perhaps TRBD2 as D (5 bases). The CDR3 consists of 16 residues. CDR1 and CDR2 (germline): KGHDR, SFDVKD.

The gene calls are TRBV7-2 and TRBJ2-5; TRBD2 matches 7 bases. The CDR3 covers 15 residues. Germline assignment: CDR1 SGHTA and CDR2 FQGNSA. Trimming at V came to 0 bases and at J to 3 bases, leaving 4 bases not matched to a gene. The CDR3 DNA sequence: TGTGCCAGCAGCTTAGCCGGGACTAATGAAGAGACCCAGTACTTC. Translation gives CASSLAGTNEETQYF. Together with reference TRBV7-2 and TRBJ2-5, the CDR3 gives the full variable domain: GAGVSQSPSNKVTEKGKDVELRCDPISGHTALYWYRQSLGQGLEFLIYFQGNSAPDKSGLPSDRFSAERTGGSVSTLTIQRTQQEDSAVYLCASSLAGTNEETQYFGPGTRLLVL.

This clonotype has more than one count but fewer than ten. J is TRBJ2-4 and V is TRBV6-1; perhaps TRBD2 as D (5 bases). Germline CDR1 reads MNHNS; CDR2 reads SASEGT. The CDR3 runs to 16 residues. Trimming left V 6 bases short and J 7 bases short, with 22 bases between. CDR3 DNA: TGTGCCAGCAGCTCCAAAGAGGGCAGTGACTGGAACATTCAGTACTTC. Protein: CASSSKEGSDWNIQYF.

V usage is TRBV4-3 and J usage is TRBJ2-1; TRBD1 or TRBD2 may be the D gene (5 bases each). The DNA end favors TRBJ2-7, so the J call may be wrong. This CDR3 is built from 15 residues. The germline CDR1 and CDR2 sequences are LGHNA and YSLEER. The CDR3 is CASSQDRGRAYEQYF. CDR3 nucleotide sequence: TGCGCCAGCAGCCAAGATCGGGGCAGGGCCTACGAGCAGTACTTC.

This clonotype was observed a few times. The DNA for the CDR3 is TGTGCCAGCCGTGGGCCCCCTAACTATGGCTACACCTTC. Translation: CASRGPPNYGYTF. The chain joins TRBV6-2 or TRBV6-3 to TRBJ1-2; no clear D gene. With 8 bases removed from V and 0 bases from J, the gap between germline ends came to 10 bases. CDR1 MNHEY and CDR2 SVGEGT come from the germline V gene. The CDR3 sequence is 13 residues long.

This chain joins TRBV20-1 and TRBJ2-3; 15 bases fit TRBD2. The length of the CDR3 is 17 residues. With V trimmed by 0 bases and J by 5 bases, 6 bases remained unmatched. Looked up from germline, CDR1 is DFQATT and CDR2 is SNEGSKA (reference sequence). In DNA form, the CDR3 reads TGCAGTGCTAGAGATCCCGGGACTAGCGGGGGGATAGATACGCAGTATTTT. This translates into CSARDPGTSGGIDTQYF.

The chain is built from TRBV11-2 and TRBJ2-5; TRBD2 aligns across 8 bases. The end of the DNA is better explained by TRBJ2-7, so the J call may be wrong. The CDR3 contains 18 residues. Germline-derived CDR1 and CDR2 are SGHAT and FQNNGV. The CDR3 region is CASSPGLISGLGGHEQYF. The CDR3, as DNA: TGTGCCAGCAGCCCCGGGCTCATTTCGGGACTAGGTGGCCACGAGCAGTACTTC.

The chain employs TRBV28 and TRBJ2-5, with D possibly being TRBD2 (6 bases). Germline CDR1 is MDHEN and CDR2 is SYDVKM. Trimming pared 3 bases from V and 1 base from J, leaving 15 bases between. The CDR3 runs to 16 residues. For the CDR3, the DNA is TGTGCCAGCAGTTTTCATACAGGACTATCCCAAGAGACCCAGTACTTC. This sequence encodes CASSFHTGLSQETQYF.

The rearrangement links TRBV7-2 to TRBJ2-5; D is unresolved. Deletions cut 2 bases from V and 3 bases from J, with 7 bases between. Germline loops: CDR1 SGHTA, CDR2 FQGNSA. The CDR3 is 13 amino acids. The DNA of the CDR3 is TGTGCCAGCAGCTTAACTCTCGAAGAGACCCAGTACTTC. This gives the protein CASSLTLEETQYF.

The V call is TRBV10-3, the J call TRBJ1-1; no clear D. Trimming removed 4 bases from V and 3 bases from J, with 9 bases in between. Germline CDR1 and CDR2: ENHRY and SYGVKD. This CDR3 has 13 residues. The CDR3 here is CAISGQVYTEAFF. The CDR3 DNA reads TGTGCCATCAGTGGTCAGGTGTACACTGAAGCTTTCTTT.

The chain links TRBV28 to TRBJ2-7; D possibly corresponds to TRBD2 (5 bases). The germline V gene has CDR1 MDHEN and CDR2 SYDVKM. The V end was cut by 6 bases, the J end by 7 bases, with 19 bases between. The CDR3 is made up of 14 amino acids. The CDR3 DNA reads as TGTGCCAGCAGGGGGTTAGGAGCTACTAGTGAGCAGTACTTC. It specifies CASRGLGATSEQYF.

This chain uses TRBV4-2 with TRBJ2-1, with 7 bases lining up with TRBD2. Germline V gene sequence: CDR1 LGHNA, CDR2 YNFKEQ. The CDR3 totals 14 residues. The trim removed 5 bases at V and 7 bases at J, leaving 8 bases unmatched. The CDR3 is CASSAGGLYNEQFF. Here the CDR3 DNA reads TGTGCCAGCAGCGCCGGGGGGTTGTATAATGAGCAGTTCTTC.

The genes are TRBV5-1 and TRBJ1-1; no reliable D call. Trimming removed 3 bases from V and 4 bases from J, with 7 bases in between. This CDR3 comprises 12 residues. Germline loops: CDR1 SGHRS, CDR2 YFSETQ. DNA of the CDR3: TGCGCCAGCAGCTCAGACTTCACTGAAGCTTTCTTT. Translation: CASSSDFTEAFF. Full variable domain (outside the CDR3, taken from reference TRBV5-1 and TRBJ1-1): KAGVTQTPRYLIKTRGQQVTLSCSPISGHRSVSWYQQTPGQGLQFLFEYFSETQRNKGNFPGRFSGRQFSNSRSEMNVSTLELGDSALYLCASSSDFTEAFFGQGTRLTVV.

The V and J genes are TRBV4-2 and TRBJ2-2; 8 nucleotides match TRBD2. Germline CDR1 and CDR2: LGHNA and YNFKEQ. There are 17 residues in the CDR3. Unmatched junction bases numbered 11, after V lost 0 bases and J lost 8 bases. DNA of the CDR3: TGTGCCAGCAGCCAAGATCCAGAAGCGATAGCGGGAGGGGAGCTGTTTTTT. Translating gives CASSQDPEAIAGGELFF.

This chain uses TRBV4-3 with TRBJ1-5; 10 nucleotides line up with TRBD1. The CDR3 contains 14 residues. Unmatched junction bases numbered 5, after V lost 3 bases and J lost 9 bases. CDR1 is LGHNA and CDR2 is YSLEER in the germline V gene. DNA of the CDR3: TGCGCCAGCAGCCAGGACAGGGGGAGGCGGCCCCAGCATTTT. It translates to CASSQDRGRRPQHF.

The chain is built from TRBV7-9 and TRBJ2-1; D is unresolved. Trimming took off 5 bases at V and 6 bases at J, with 14 bases between the two ends. This CDR3 has 14 residues. Per germline, CDR1 SEHNR and CDR2 FQNEAQ (reference sequence). The CDR3 loop reads CASSLPGPVNEQFF. CDR3 DNA: TGTGCCAGCAGCCTTCCGGGCCCGGTCAATGAGCAGTTCTTC. Based on the CDR3 plus reference TRBV7-9 and TRBJ2-1, the full variable domain is DTGVSQNPRHKITKRGQNVTFRCDPISEHNRLYWYRQTLGQGPEFLTYFQNEAQLEKSRLLSDRFSAERPKGSFSTLEIQRTEQGDSAMYLCASSLPGPVNEQFFGPGTRLTVL.

The J gene is TRBJ2-7, the V gene TRBV29-1; TRBD1 might be the D (6 bases). With 5 bases removed from V and 3 bases from J, the gap between germline ends came to 8 bases. From germline, CDR1 is SQVTM and CDR2 ANQGSEA. CDR3 length: 11 amino acids. The CDR3 DNA reads as TGCAGCGTTAAGGACAGCTACGAGCAGTACTTC. Protein: CSVKDSYEQYF.

The V gene is TRBV20-1, the J gene TRBJ1-1; D is unclear. V lost 4 bases and J 4 bases, leaving 13 bases between the germline ends. CDR1 and CDR2 from the germline V gene are DFQATT and SNEGSKA (reference sequence). The CDR3 extends over 13 amino acids. CDR3 protein: CSAKRALSTEAFF. Written as DNA, the CDR3 is TGCAGTGCTAAAAGGGCGCTTAGCACTGAAGCTTTCTTT.

This rearrangement joins TRBV5-1 to TRBJ2-7; D is unclear. The V gene lost 1 base and the J gene lost 5 bases, with 7 bases spanning the gap. Per germline, CDR1 SGHRS and CDR2 YFSETQ. This CDR3 has 12 residues. CDR3 region: CASSLSPDEQYF. CDR3 nucleotide sequence: TGCGCCAGCAGCTTGTCCCCGGACGAGCAGTACTTC.

The chain carries TRBV7-2 and TRBJ2-3; no clear D gene. The V gene lost 1 base and the J gene lost 6 bases, with 17 bases spanning the gap. Germline V CDR1 and CDR2: SGHTA, FQGNSA. This CDR3 comprises 16 residues. For the CDR3, the DNA is TGTGCCAGCAGCTTAGGCCTCCAGAGGATATTTGATACGCAGTATTTT. Translating gives CASSLGLQRIFDTQYF.

This clonotype was recorded a few times. At one boundary the junction diverges from the germline segment, which might be a read error. The rearrangement joins TRBV6-6 to TRBJ2-5; D not resolved. Germline CDR1 MNHNY, CDR2 SVGAGI (reference sequence). The CDR3 consists of 11 residues. CDR3 residues: CASSYSGGALF. The DNA for the CDR3 is TGTGCCAGCAGTTACTCAGGCGGCGCACTCTTC.

This chain links TRBV7-9 with TRBJ2-5; 7 bases are shared with TRBD1. Matching the DNA end better, TRBJ2-7 makes the J call doubtful. The CDR3 sequence is 15 residues long. Germline CDR1 SEHNR, CDR2 FQNEAQ (reference sequence). CDR3 DNA sequence: TGTGCCAGCAGCCCGATCGGGACAGACTCCTACGAGCAGTACTTC. This sequence encodes CASSPIGTDSYEQYF.

This chain uses TRBV7-9 with TRBJ2-3; D is undetermined. This CDR3 comprises 12 residues. Trimming took off 5 bases at V and 4 bases at J, with 7 bases between the two ends. The V gene's germline CDR1 is SEHNR and CDR2 FQNEAQ (reference sequence). CDR3 DNA: TGTGCCAGCAGCCAAAGTCCAGATACGCAGTATTTT. Translating it yields CASSQSPDTQYF.

The rearrangement links TRBV7-2 to TRBJ2-2; TRBD2 matches 7 bases. The V segment lost 5 bases and the J segment 5 bases; nucleotides outside the gene matches: 11. CDR1 SGHTA and CDR2 FQGNSA come from the germline V gene. This CDR3 contains 16 residues. CDR3 loop: CASSAIWGGQTGELFF. CDR3 nucleotide sequence: TGTGCCAGCAGCGCGATCTGGGGAGGGCAGACCGGGGAGCTGTTTTTT.

This rearrangement joins TRBV2 to TRBJ2-1, with D maybe TRBD1 (5 bases). CDR1 is SNHLY and CDR2 is FYNNEI in the germline V gene. This CDR3 comprises 14 residues. The germline V and J ends were trimmed by 3 bases and 8 bases, with 14 bases remaining between them. This CDR3 reads CASSDKQGEHEQFF. The CDR3 DNA reads as TGTGCCAGCAGTGACAAGCAGGGTGAGCATGAGCAGTTCTTC.

There are a few counts of this clonotype. CDR3 in DNA: TGTGCCAGCAGTGCCCGGGACAGGGGGAATTCACCCCTCCACTTT. It is translated as CASSARDRGNSPLHF. V and J are TRBV25-1 and TRBJ1-6; TRBD1 matches at 11 bases. This CDR3 is built from 15 residues. Trimming cost V 4 bases and J 7 bases; bases outside gene matches: 3. Germline CDR1 and CDR2: MGHDK and SYGVNS.

This clonotype was detected once. V usage is TRBV5-6 and J usage is TRBJ2-4, with D perhaps matching TRBD2 (5 bases). The CDR3 is 17 residues long. V shed 1 base and J shed 3 bases, with 17 bases lying between them. The V gene's germline CDR1 is SGHDT and CDR2 YYEEEE. CDR3 DNA: TGTGCCAGCAGCTTGATAGGCATTTCCGAGGGCAAAAACATTCAGTACTTC. Amino acid sequence: CASSLIGISEGKNIQYF.

This clonotype has more than one count but fewer than ten. The V and J genes are TRBV28 and TRBJ1-1; D is undetermined. CDR3 length: 13 amino acids. The germline gives CDR1 MDHEN, CDR2 SYDVKM. V lost 7 bases and J 2 bases, leaving 11 bases between the germline ends. In DNA form, the CDR3 reads TGTGCCAGCATCCCCCACAGTAACACTGAAGCTTTCTTT. Protein: CASIPHSNTEAFF. The full variable domain, with the rest looked up from reference TRBV28 and TRBJ1-1, is DVKVTQSSRYLVKRTGEKVFLECVQDMDHENMFWYRQDPGLGLRLIYFSYDVKMKEKGDIPEGYSVSREKKERFSLILESASTNQTSMYLCASIPHSNTEAFFGQGTRLTVV.

The V and J genes are TRBV2 and TRBJ2-3, with D uncertain. There are 14 residues in the CDR3. V shed 0 bases and J shed 3 bases, with 7 bases lying between them. Germline V lookup: CDR1 SNHLY, CDR2 FYNNEI. CDR3 protein: CASSEALGTDTQYF. The CDR3 bases are TGTGCCAGCAGTGAAGCGTTGGGTACAGATACGCAGTATTTT.

The chain employs TRBV7-2 and TRBJ2-5; D is unresolved. The CDR3 totals 14 residues. CDR1 is SGHTA and CDR2 is FQGNSA in the germline V gene. Between the trimmed V and J ends, which lost 8 bases and 6 bases, there was a span of 19 bases. The CDR3: CASRDIGSWQTQYF. The DNA of the CDR3 is TGTGCCAGCCGAGACATTGGTAGCTGGCAGACCCAGTACTTC.